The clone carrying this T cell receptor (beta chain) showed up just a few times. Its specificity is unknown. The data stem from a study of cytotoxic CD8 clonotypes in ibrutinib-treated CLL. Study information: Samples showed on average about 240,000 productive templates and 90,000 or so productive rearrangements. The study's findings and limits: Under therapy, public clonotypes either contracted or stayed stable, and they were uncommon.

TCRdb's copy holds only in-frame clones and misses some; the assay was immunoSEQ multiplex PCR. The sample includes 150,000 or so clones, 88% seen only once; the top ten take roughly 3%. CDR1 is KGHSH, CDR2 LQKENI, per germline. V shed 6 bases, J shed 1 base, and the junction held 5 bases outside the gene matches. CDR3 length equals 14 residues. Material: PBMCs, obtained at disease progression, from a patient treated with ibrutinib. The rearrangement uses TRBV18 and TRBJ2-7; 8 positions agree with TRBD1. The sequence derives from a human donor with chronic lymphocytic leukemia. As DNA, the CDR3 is TGTGCCAGCTCCCAGGGACAGGTATCCTACGAGCAGTACTTC. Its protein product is CASSQGQVSYEQYF.